The following is a T cell receptor (beta chain) sequence with its context. Its specificity is unknown. Each patient relapsed following autologous stem cell transplantation, and prior brentuximab vedotin exposure differed. This sample was taken from a study of PD-1 blockade in classical Hodgkin lymphoma. Trimming took off 1 base at V and 0 bases at J, with 12 bases between the two ends. The germline V gene encodes CDR1 LGHNA and CDR2 YSLEER. CDR3 length equals 16 residues. The table came from immunoSEQ multiplex PCR; TCRdb's copy has only in-frame clones and leaves some out. The sample holds about 37,000 clones; around 80% are singletons and the top ten take roughly 15%. General study points: Significantly greater TCR diversity emerged by C4D1 in CD4+ cells but not CD8+ cells.

The sequenced sample was peripheral blood mononuclear cells (PBMCs), obtained before the second cycle of nivolumab. The chain employs TRBV4-3 and TRBJ1-2; D gene ambiguous. The clonotype originates from a human donor with classical Hodgkin lymphoma. For the CDR3, the DNA is TGCGCCAGCAGCCAAGGGCGAGGGAGAGCTAACTATGGCTACACCTTC. Protein product: CASSQGRGRANYGYTF.